This passage covers 19 T cell receptor beta chains from one sample sequenced in a study of blood T cell repertoires in COVID-19. TCRdb's copy holds only in-frame clones and misses some; the assay was immunoSEQ multiplex PCR. The data contain hundreds of thousands of clones, roughly 87% of them singletons. The specimen was peripheral blood. These receptor sequences come from a man between 60 and 75 years old who had recovered from COVID-19.

The chain's CDR3 is CAISDSVNTEAFF. In DNA, the CDR3 is TGTGCCATCAGTGACTCAGTGAACACTGAAGCTTTCTTT. The J gene is TRBJ1-1, the V gene TRBV10-3; the D is unclear. V was trimmed by 3 bases and J by 0 bases, leaving 5 bases between them. Germline V gene sequence: CDR1 ENHRY, CDR2 SYGVKD. CDR3 length equals 13 residues.

This sequence joins TRBV7-9 and TRBJ2-5; possibly TRBD2 for D (6 bases). The length of the CDR3 is 15 residues. The V end was cut by 1 base, the J end by 3 bases, with 12 bases between. Germline loops: CDR1 SEHNR, CDR2 FQNEAQ (reference sequence). CDR3 DNA sequence: TGTGCCAGCAGCTTAGTGGGACCGGGGGAAGAGACCCAGTACTTC. Translated: CASSLVGPGEETQYF. The variable domain in full, completed from reference TRBV7-9 and TRBJ2-5, reads DTGVSQNPRHKITKRGQNVTFRCDPISEHNRLYWYRQTLGQGPEFLTYFQNEAQLEKSRLLSDRFSAERPKGSFSTLEIQRTEQGDSAMYLCASSLVGPGEETQYFGPGTRLLVL.

The chain recombines TRBV6-6 with TRBJ1-6; 7 bases agree with TRBD1. This CDR3 contains 17 residues. Trimming removed 5 bases from V and 2 bases from J; junction bases left unmatched: 9. The germline gives CDR1 MNHNY, CDR2 SVGAGI (reference sequence). CDR3 bases: TGTGCCAGCAGTCCAAGCTTTACAGGGGCCTATAATTCACCCCTCCACTTT. Encoded protein: CASSPSFTGAYNSPLHF.

The chain joins TRBV13 to TRBJ1-1; D perhaps matches TRBD1 (6 bases). The length of the CDR3 is 15 residues. The ends were cut back, 4 bases at V and 0 bases at J, with 12 bases in the middle. Germline V lookup: CDR1 PRHDT, CDR2 FYEKMQ (reference sequence). The CDR3 region has the DNA TGTGCCAGCAGCTCTACAGGGTCCATGAACACTGAAGCTTTCTTT. It is translated as CASSSTGSMNTEAFF.

V is TRBV18 and J is TRBJ1-5, with D tentatively TRBD1 (6 bases). Trimming took off 2 bases at V and 3 bases at J, with 11 bases between the two ends. The germline V gene encodes CDR1 KGHSH and CDR2 LQKENI. CDR3 length: 15 residues. DNA of the CDR3: TGTGCCAGCTCACCAGTTTGGGGGCCCAATCAGCCCCAGCATTTT. Protein product: CASSPVWGPNQPQHF.

This rearrangement joins TRBV2 to TRBJ1-5; 10 bases map to TRBD1. J lost 0 bases, V lost 2 bases, and 7 bases had no gene match. CDR3 length equals 18 residues. Germline CDR1 and CDR2: SNHLY and FYNNEI. The CDR3 reads CASSETGTGVNSNQPQHF. The DNA for the CDR3 is TGTGCCAGCAGTGAAACCGGGACAGGGGTAAATAGCAATCAGCCCCAGCATTTT.

The chain combines TRBV5-6 with TRBJ1-1; D may be TRBD1 (6 bases). Germline values: CDR1 SGHDT, CDR2 YYEEEE. The CDR3 totals 14 residues. V lost 4 bases and J lost 5, with 15 bases in between. The DNA of the CDR3 is TGTGCCAGCAGCGCACCAATCAGGGGAACTGAAGCTTTCTTT. Translating it yields CASSAPIRGTEAFF.

This chain joins TRBV10-3 and TRBJ2-5; 9 bases are shared with TRBD1. V shed 6 bases, J shed 5 bases, and the junction held 4 bases outside the gene matches. This CDR3 is 13 amino acids long. Germline V gene lookup returns CDR1 ENHRY and CDR2 SYGVKD. The CDR3 region is CAIRSGQGETQYF. DNA of the CDR3: TGTGCCATCAGATCAGGACAGGGGGAGACCCAGTACTTC.

The chain joins TRBV5-1 to TRBJ1-1, with D possibly matching TRBD1 (5 bases). Per germline, CDR1 SGHRS and CDR2 YFSETQ. The CDR3 covers 14 residues. Trimming took off 0 bases at V and 4 bases at J, with 10 bases between the two ends. The CDR3, as DNA: TGCGCCAGCAGCTTGGGGGGCCCGGGCACTGAAGCTTTCTTT. This encodes CASSLGGPGTEAFF.

The chain has TRBV19 and TRBJ1-6; 9 bases map to TRBD1. J was trimmed by 10 bases and V by 8 bases; bases with no gene match: 6. In germline, CDR1 is LNHDA, CDR2 SQIVND (reference sequence). The CDR3 contains 13 residues. CDR3 amino acids: CASRDRVYSPLHF. The DNA for the CDR3 is TGTGCCAGTCGGGACAGGGTCTACTCACCCCTCCACTTT. The full variable domain, in which reference TRBV19 and TRBJ1-6 provide the parts outside the CDR3, is DGGITQSPKYLFRKEGQNVTLSCEQNLNHDAMYWYRQDPGQGLRLIYYSQIVNDFQKGDIAEGYSVSREKKESFPLTVTSAQKNPTAFYLCASRDRVYSPLHFGNGTRLTVT.

Here the CDR3 DNA reads TGTGCCACCAGTCTGGGACAGGGCTTCAATTCACCCCTCCACTTT. Residues: CATSLGQGFNSPLHF. The rearrangement links TRBV15 to TRBJ1-6; 9 bases agree with TRBD1. The CDR3 contains 15 residues. CDR1 and CDR2 (germline): LNHNV, YYDKDF (reference sequence). V gave up 6 bases and J gave up 7 bases; unmatched junction bases: 7.

The chain has TRBV3-1 (or the pseudogene TRBV3-2) and TRBJ2-5, with 15 bases fitting TRBD2. V gave up 1 base and J gave up 9 bases; unmatched junction bases: 6. The CDR3 has 16 amino acids. The germline gives CDR1 LGHDT, CDR2 YNNKEL (reference sequence). The CDR3 DNA follows: TGTGCCAGCAGCCAAGCCTTTCGGACTAGCGGGGGGGCCCAGTACTTC. Encoded protein: CASSQAFRTSGGAQYF.

The CDR3 sequence: CASSPAQGQRIQYF. The CDR3 coding sequence is TGTGCCAGCTCACCTGCTCAGGGACAGCGGATCCAGTACTTC. The chain couples TRBV18 to TRBJ2-5, with TRBD1 identical over 7 bases. There are 14 residues in the CDR3. V lost 3 bases, J lost 10 bases, and 11 bases stayed unmatched. Per germline, CDR1 KGHSH and CDR2 LQKENI.

This clone was seen just once. The V and J genes are TRBV7-2 and TRBJ1-1; 9 positions agree with TRBD1. Trimming removed 5 bases from V and 2 bases from J; junction bases left unmatched: 9. From germline, CDR1 is SGHTA and CDR2 FQGNSA. The CDR3 runs to 16 residues. The CDR3, as DNA: TGTGCCAGCAGCCCCCCCGGGACAGGGTTCAACACTGAAGCTTTCTTT. Translation gives CASSPPGTGFNTEAFF. The full variable domain, with the rest looked up from reference TRBV7-2 and TRBJ1-1, is GAGVSQSPSNKVTEKGKDVELRCDPISGHTALYWYRQSLGQGLEFLIYFQGNSAPDKSGLPSDRFSAERTGGSVSTLTIQRTQQEDSAVYLCASSPPGTGFNTEAFFGQGTRLTVV.

J is TRBJ2-5 and V is TRBV5-1; maybe TRBD1 (5 bases). The CDR3 contains 17 residues. Trimming pared 0 bases from V and 4 bases from J, leaving 19 bases between. Germline CDR1 reads SGHRS; CDR2 reads YFSETQ. CDR3: CASSLAGNLGLGETQYF. CDR3 nucleotide sequence: TGCGCCAGCAGCTTGGCCGGAAACTTGGGGCTGGGAGAGACCCAGTACTTC. Combining the CDR3 with reference TRBV5-1 and TRBJ2-5 gives the whole variable domain KAGVTQTPRYLIKTRGQQVTLSCSPISGHRSVSWYQQTPGQGLQFLFEYFSETQRNKGNFPGRFSGRQFSNSRSEMNVSTLELGDSALYLCASSLAGNLGLGETQYFGPGTRLLVL.

The chain links TRBV24-1 to TRBJ2-1; TRBD1 matches 8 bases. V lost 3 bases to trimming and J lost 9 bases; unmatched junction nucleotides: 3. Germline V gene data show CDR1 as KGHDR and CDR2 as SFDVKD. The CDR3 loop spans 13 amino acids. This CDR3 reads CATSDEQGGEQFF. CDR3 coding DNA: TGTGCCACCAGTGATGAACAGGGGGGTGAGCAGTTCTTC.

This clone showed up just once. The CDR3 region is CAWAGQYSGELFF. The DNA of the CDR3 is TGTGCCTGGGCGGGACAGTATTCCGGGGAGCTGTTTTTT. This chain joins TRBV30 and TRBJ2-2; D perhaps matches TRBD1 (7 bases). CDR1 and CDR2 (germline): GTSNPN, SVGIG (reference sequence). The length of the CDR3 is 13 residues. V was shortened by 5 bases and J by 6 bases, with 13 bases between the two germline ends. Complete variable domain (other parts from reference TRBV30 and TRBJ2-2): SQTIHQWPATLVQPVGSPLSLECTVEGTSNPNLYWYRQAAGRGLQLLFYSVGIGQISSEVPQNLSASRPQDRQFILSSKKLLLSDSGFYLCAWAGQYSGELFFGEGSRLTVL.

The J gene is TRBJ2-2, the V gene TRBV6-5, with TRBD2 as a possible D gene (6 bases). This CDR3 is 14 amino acids long. Germline assignment: CDR1 MNHEY and CDR2 SVGAGI. V was pared by 2 bases and J by 6 bases, with 10 bases between. CDR3 DNA: TGTGCCAGCAGTTACGGGACTGGCGCCGGGGAGCTGTTTTTT. Translating gives CASSYGTGAGELFF.

The chain employs TRBV19 and TRBJ1-2; D call uncertain. This CDR3 is 15 amino acids long. Germline V gene data show CDR1 as LNHDA and CDR2 as SQIVND (reference sequence). Trimming removed 4 bases at V and 4 bases at J, with 16 bases between. CDR3 DNA: TGTGCCAGTAGTACCCAGACTATAGGCACCTATGGCTACACCTTC. This sequence encodes CASSTQTIGTYGYTF. The full variable domain, in which reference TRBV19 and TRBJ1-2 provide the parts outside the CDR3, is DGGITQSPKYLFRKEGQNVTLSCEQNLNHDAMYWYRQDPGQGLRLIYYSQIVNDFQKGDIAEGYSVSREKKESFPLTVTSAQKNPTAFYLCASSTQTIGTYGYTFGSGTRLTVV.